This TCR beta chain was identified in a study of shared clonotypes between healthy human individuals. Study-level information: The study drew on two women and a few men aged 18 to 49 as donors.

V dropped 1 base and J dropped 3 bases, with 22 bases sitting between them. CDR3 length: 18 residues. Germline V gene data show CDR1 as SGDLS and CDR2 as YYNGEE. Genomic DNA, for the unsorted samples, came from about 90 million PBMCs. The assay used deep level. Once extracted for a subset, genomic DNA was divided evenly among several immunoSEQ plates. Generated by immunoSEQ multiplex PCR, the TCRdb table keeps only in-frame clones and is missing some. The table records hundreds of thousands of clones, 70% to 80% of them present only once. Specimen: PBMCs. The V and J genes are TRBV9 and TRBJ1-1; D gene unclear. The source of this sequence is a woman in her thirties or forties in good health. Some clones in this sample may be carry-over from other donors' samples. For the CDR3, the DNA is TGTGCCAGCAGCGTAAGGGAGGGCTTGAGTATTCGTCACACTGAAGCTTTCTTT. Its protein is CASSVREGLSIRHTEAFF.